Presented here are 22 T cell receptor beta chains from one specimen sequenced in a study of blood T cell repertoires in COVID-19. TCRdb's copy holds only in-frame clones and misses some; the assay was immunoSEQ multiplex PCR. The repertoire holds under 300,000 clones, with about 89% as singletons. Source material: PBMCs or T cells enriched from blood (not recorded which). These receptors were taken from a man aged 40-55 years who had recovered from COVID-19.

This chain links TRBV3-1 (or the pseudogene TRBV3-2) with TRBJ1-1, with 7 positions matching TRBD1. With V trimmed by 3 bases and J by 1 base, 8 bases remained unmatched. CDR1 is LGHDT and CDR2 is YNNKEL in the germline V gene (reference sequence). The CDR3 runs to 16 residues. Here the CDR3 DNA reads TGTGCCAGCAGCCATCCGAAGGGGGCGAGGAACACTGAAGCTTTCTTT. It is translated as CASSHPKGARNTEAFF.

This chain links TRBV29-1 with TRBJ1-1, with TRBD1 matching 7 bases. V lost 4 bases, J lost 4 bases, and 3 bases stayed unmatched. Germline CDR1 is SQVTM and CDR2 is ANQGSEA. This CDR3 has 12 residues. CDR3 sequence (DNA): TGCAGCGTTGGAGCAGGGGGCACTGAAGCTTTCTTT. It encodes CSVGAGGTEAFF.

CDR3 protein: CASIDRPNDYTEAFF. The CDR3 nucleotides read TGTGCCAGTATCGACAGGCCCAACGACTACACTGAAGCTTTCTTT. This chain connects TRBV19 to TRBJ1-1, with D tentatively TRBD1 (6 bases). Trimming took 7 bases from V and 3 from J, leaving 18 bases between them. This CDR3 region has 15 residues. Germline CDR1 and CDR2: LNHDA and SQIVND (reference sequence).

V gene TRBV28 combines with J gene TRBJ2-7; TRBD2 is a possible D gene (5 bases). V was clipped by 5 bases and J by 9 bases, with 17 bases between them. CDR1 and CDR2 from the germline V gene are MDHEN and SYDVKM. The CDR3 covers 13 residues. CDR3 coding DNA: TGTGCCAGCAGTGTAAGCGGACCCGGCTGGCAGTACTTC. Its translation: CASSVSGPGWQYF.

The chain uses TRBV27 and TRBJ2-5, with 9 bases that match TRBD2. CDR1 and CDR2 (germline): MNHEY, SMNVEV (reference sequence). With 6 bases clipped from V and 5 bases from J, the junction kept 16 bases outside the gene matches. This CDR3 region has 17 residues. CDR3 sequence: CASSRSEGSGSSETQYF. In nucleotides, the CDR3 is TGTGCCAGCAGCCGGTCCGAGGGTAGCGGGAGTTCGGAGACCCAGTACTTC.

The CDR3 is CASSLRTSGGPYNEQFF. The CDR3 DNA reads as TGTGCCAGCAGCCTCCGGACTAGCGGGGGCCCCTACAATGAGCAGTTCTTC. This chain joins TRBV3-1 (or the pseudogene TRBV3-2) and TRBJ2-1, with 13 bases fitting TRBD2. Germline CDR1 LGHDT, CDR2 YNNKEL (reference sequence). The CDR3 runs 17 residues. After removal of 4 bases from V and 2 bases from J, the junction contained 5 bases not matched to a gene.

The genes are TRBV27 and TRBJ2-7; 9 nucleotides agree with TRBD1. The CDR3 is 16 residues long. CDR1 MNHEY and CDR2 SMNVEV come from the germline V gene (reference sequence). V lost 2 bases to trimming and J lost 4 bases; unmatched junction nucleotides: 9. DNA for the CDR3: TGTGCCAGCAGTTTAGGCCCTACAGGGGGCAGGTACGAGCAGTACTTC. It yields the protein CASSLGPTGGRYEQYF.

The chain combines TRBV5-6 with TRBJ2-6; no clear D. This CDR3 has 13 amino acids. V dropped 1 base and J dropped 9 bases, with 8 bases sitting between them. Per germline, CDR1 SGHDT and CDR2 YYEEEE. The DNA of the CDR3 is TGTGCCAGCAGCTTGTCCCTCTTCAACGTCCTGACTTTC. Translated: CASSLSLFNVLTF.

As regards this clone: The junction does not match germline at one end; this may be a read error. V gene TRBV7-7 combines with J gene TRBJ2-5; 7 bases match TRBD1. The CDR3 is 15 amino acids. CDR1 is SSHAT and CDR2 is FNYEAQ in the germline V gene (reference sequence). The CDR3 DNA reads TGTGCTAGCAGCTCAGGGACAGCTTCTAGGGAGACCCAGTACTTC. Encoded protein: CASSSGTASRETQYF.

The table lists this clone with a few counts. The V call is TRBV15, the J call TRBJ1-5, with D perhaps matching TRBD1 (5 bases). Germline CDR1 is LNHNV and CDR2 is YYDKDF (reference sequence). CDR3 length: 14 residues. Trimming stripped 5 bases from V and 2 bases from J, with 10 bases between. CDR3 nucleotide sequence: TGTGCCACCAGCCCGCGGGGGGGCAATCAGCCCCAGCATTTT. Translating it yields CATSPRGGNQPQHF.

The V call is TRBV18, the J call TRBJ2-7; 7 positions match TRBD1. Per germline, CDR1 KGHSH and CDR2 LQKENI. The CDR3 consists of 14 residues. The V and J ends lost 4 bases and 5 bases, in that order; junction bases with no gene match: 8. Here the CDR3 reads CASSLQGNEDEQYF. CDR3 coding DNA: TGTGCCAGCTCACTACAGGGGAATGAAGACGAGCAGTACTTC.

V gene TRBV7-2 combines with J gene TRBJ2-1; maybe TRBD1 (5 bases). There are 19 residues in the CDR3. Germline values: CDR1 SGHTA, CDR2 FQGNSA. V was pared by 3 bases and J by 0 bases, with 21 bases between. CDR3 in DNA: TGTGCCAGCAGCTTTTTGGCCGCCTTGTACCAGGGCTCCTACAATGAGCAGTTCTTC. Translated: CASSFLAALYQGSYNEQFF.

The chain uses TRBV5-1 and TRBJ2-7, with TRBD1 matching over 11 bases. V dropped 0 bases and J dropped 3; count of bases not matched to a gene: 2. The CDR3 is 15 residues long. Germline CDR1 reads SGHRS; CDR2 reads YFSETQ. The DNA of the CDR3 is TGCGCCAGCAGCTTGGGGGACAGGGGGATCTACGAGCAGTACTTC. It codes for CASSLGDRGIYEQYF.

The J gene is TRBJ1-6, the V gene TRBV28; tentatively, D is TRBD1 (5 bases). In germline, CDR1 is MDHEN, CDR2 SYDVKM. V dropped 9 bases and J dropped 4 bases, with 10 bases sitting between them. The CDR3 length is 13 residues. The CDR3 DNA follows: TGTGCCAGTAAGGACATGTATAATTCACCCCTCCACTTT. It codes for CASKDMYNSPLHF.

This clone was detected once. The chain recombines TRBV19 with TRBJ1-5, with D possibly being TRBD1 (5 bases). The V and J ends lost 3 bases and 3 bases respectively, with 12 bases between them. CDR3 length equals 15 residues. The V gene's germline CDR1 is LNHDA and CDR2 SQIVND (reference sequence). CDR3 loop: CASSMVRAFNQPQHF. In DNA, the CDR3 is TGTGCCAGTAGTATGGTCAGGGCTTTCAATCAGCCCCAGCATTTT.

In DNA form, the CDR3 reads TGCGCCAGCAGTGAGTCTTCGGGACATGGAGCCAAAAACATTCAGTACTTC. Its translation: CASSESSGHGAKNIQYF. The chain links TRBV10-1 to TRBJ2-4, with D possibly TRBD1 on 6 matching bases. V gave up 0 bases and J gave up 0 bases, with 12 bases separating them. Germline V CDR1 and CDR2: WNHNN, SYGVQD (reference sequence). CDR3 length: 17 residues.

The rearrangement links TRBV25-1 to TRBJ1-4; 8 bases map to TRBD1. The ends lost 5 bases at V and 5 bases at J; junction bases unmatched: 7. CDR3 size: 15 residues. Germline lookup yields CDR1 MGHDK and CDR2 SYGVNS. CDR3 residues: CASSPGGQANEKLFF. The CDR3 DNA is TGTGCCAGCAGTCCAGGGGGACAGGCGAATGAAAAACTGTTTTTT.

The chain joins TRBV18 to TRBJ2-3; tentatively, D is TRBD1 (5 bases). The germline V and J ends were trimmed by 2 bases and 8 bases, with 14 bases remaining between them. The CDR3 spans 14 residues. CDR1 and CDR2 from the germline V gene are KGHSH and LQKENI. DNA of the CDR3: TGTGCCAGCTCACCAGCATTCAGGGAAGGTACGCAGTATTTT. Residues: CASSPAFREGTQYF.

The chain combines TRBV4-1 with TRBJ1-2; TRBD1 aligns across 10 bases. The CDR3 totals 19 residues. CDR1 is MGHRA and CDR2 is YSYEKL in the germline V gene. J was trimmed by 0 bases and V by 2 bases; bases with no gene match: 12. The DNA of the CDR3 is TGCGCCAGCAGCCAACGTACCCCGGGACAGGGGCAAGCTAACTATGGCTACACCTTC. This sequence encodes CASSQRTPGQGQANYGYTF.

The rearrangement joins TRBV5-8 to TRBJ1-1; 8 bases are shared with TRBD1. The CDR3 sequence is 18 residues long. After removal of 2 bases from V and 4 bases from J, the junction contained 16 bases not matched to a gene. Germline CDR1 reads SGHTS; CDR2 reads YDEGEE. CDR3 protein: CASSFAWGTGSPGTEAFF. In DNA, the CDR3 is TGTGCCAGCAGCTTCGCCTGGGGGACAGGCTCCCCGGGCACTGAAGCTTTCTTT.

The chain couples TRBV12-5 to TRBJ2-1, with 13 nucleotides matching TRBD2. V shed 3 bases and J 0 bases; nucleotides not matched to a gene: 8. CDR3 length equals 19 residues. Germline CDR1 reads LGHNT; CDR2 reads FRNRAP. Here the CDR3 reads CASGFGPGLAGSSYNEQFF. As DNA, the CDR3 is TGTGCTAGTGGTTTTGGACCGGGACTAGCGGGGAGCTCCTACAATGAGCAGTTCTTC.

This chain joins TRBV15 and TRBJ2-7; D is ambiguous. Germline CDR1 LNHNV, CDR2 YYDKDF (reference sequence). With 0 bases removed from V and 3 bases from J, the gap between germline ends came to 9 bases. CDR3 size: 14 residues. CDR3 nucleotides: TGTGCCACCAGCAGAGATAGAACTAACTACGAGCAGTACTTC. Its translation: CATSRDRTNYEQYF. Full variable domain (remainder filled in from reference TRBV15 and TRBJ2-7): DAMVIQNPRYQVTQFGKPVTLSCSQTLNHNVMYWYQQKSSQAPKLLFHYYDKDFNNEADTPDNFQSRRPNTSFCFLDIRSPGLGDTAMYLCATSRDRTNYEQYFGPGTRLTVT.